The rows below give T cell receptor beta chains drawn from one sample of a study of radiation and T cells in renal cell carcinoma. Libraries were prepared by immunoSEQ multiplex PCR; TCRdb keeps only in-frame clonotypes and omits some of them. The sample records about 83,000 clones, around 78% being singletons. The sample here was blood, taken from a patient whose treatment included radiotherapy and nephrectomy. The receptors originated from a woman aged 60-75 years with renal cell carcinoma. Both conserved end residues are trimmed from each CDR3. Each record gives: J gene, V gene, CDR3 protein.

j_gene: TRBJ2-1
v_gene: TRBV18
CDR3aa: ASSPPAVSYNEQF

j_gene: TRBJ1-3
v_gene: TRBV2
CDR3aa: ASSVAGGSGNTIY

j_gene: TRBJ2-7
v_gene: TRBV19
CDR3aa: ASSIRQGADEQY

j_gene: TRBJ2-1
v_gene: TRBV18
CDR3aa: ASSSLPGLAGGPPGNEQF

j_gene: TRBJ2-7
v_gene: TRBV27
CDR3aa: ASSFSGTHYEQY

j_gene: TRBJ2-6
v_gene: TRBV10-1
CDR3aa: ASSESRAGTDLSSGANVLT

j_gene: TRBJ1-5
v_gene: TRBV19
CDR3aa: ASSSLGPMNQPQH

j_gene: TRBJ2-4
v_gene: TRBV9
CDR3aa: ASSVSRENIQY

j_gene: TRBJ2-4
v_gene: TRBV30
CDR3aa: AWSVGRDFQY

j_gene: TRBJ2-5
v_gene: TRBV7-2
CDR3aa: ASSLTGGVETQY

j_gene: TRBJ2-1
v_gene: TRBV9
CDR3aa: ASSVGLAGGQGWYNEQF

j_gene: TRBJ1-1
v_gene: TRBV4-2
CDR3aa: ASSQEHNTEAF

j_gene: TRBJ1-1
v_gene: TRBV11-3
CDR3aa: ASSRQNTEAF

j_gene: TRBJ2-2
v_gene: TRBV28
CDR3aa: ASTLPGYNTGELF

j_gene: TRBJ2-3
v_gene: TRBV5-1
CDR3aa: ASSLGGLLTDTQY

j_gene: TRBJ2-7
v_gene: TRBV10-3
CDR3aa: AISEGSTYYEQY

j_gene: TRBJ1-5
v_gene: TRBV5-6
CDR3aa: ASSLSGWAGGAQH

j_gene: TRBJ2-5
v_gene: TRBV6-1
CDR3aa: ASSLVGGFGQTQY

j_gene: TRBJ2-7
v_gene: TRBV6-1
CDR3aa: ASSERGFEQY

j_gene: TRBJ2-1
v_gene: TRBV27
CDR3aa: ASSLAISYNEQF

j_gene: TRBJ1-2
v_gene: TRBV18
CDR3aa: ASSPSTGASNYGYT

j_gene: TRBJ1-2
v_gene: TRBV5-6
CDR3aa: ASSPDRGRPRGGYT

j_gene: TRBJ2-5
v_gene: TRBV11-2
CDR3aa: ASSLGYVGGQETQY

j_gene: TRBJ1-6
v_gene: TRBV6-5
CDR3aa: ASIQGPGDSPLH

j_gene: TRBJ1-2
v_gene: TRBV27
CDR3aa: ASSMTGRYGYT

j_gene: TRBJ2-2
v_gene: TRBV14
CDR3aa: ASGSGTLFTGELF

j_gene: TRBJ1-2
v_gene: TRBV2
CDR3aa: ASQARGGSYGYT

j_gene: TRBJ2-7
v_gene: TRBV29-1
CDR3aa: SVQGAYEQY

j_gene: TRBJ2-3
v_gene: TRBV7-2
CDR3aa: ASSLSSGVVDTQY

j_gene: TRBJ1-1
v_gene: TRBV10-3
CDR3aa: AIRGHGDTEAF

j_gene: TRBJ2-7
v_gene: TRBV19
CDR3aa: ASSIGGGTKGYEQY

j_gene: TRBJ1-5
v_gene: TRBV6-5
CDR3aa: ASRSGVGQPQH

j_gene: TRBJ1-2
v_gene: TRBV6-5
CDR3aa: ASSYSAGDGYT

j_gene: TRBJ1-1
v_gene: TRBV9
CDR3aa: ASSNGGRGTEAF

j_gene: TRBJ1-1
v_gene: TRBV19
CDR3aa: ASSEGYSGTEAF

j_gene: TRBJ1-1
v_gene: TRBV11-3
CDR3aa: ASSLDSPEEIEAF

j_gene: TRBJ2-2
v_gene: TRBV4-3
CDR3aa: ASSQDRMIGTANTGELF

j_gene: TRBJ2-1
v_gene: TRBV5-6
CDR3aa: ASSLGGSGNEQF

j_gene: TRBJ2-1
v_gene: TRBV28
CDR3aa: ASSPHRQGGGGEQF

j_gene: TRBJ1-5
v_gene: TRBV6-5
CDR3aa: ASRGQGTNQPQH

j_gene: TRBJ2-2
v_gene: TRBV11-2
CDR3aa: ASSTGLAGGSGELF

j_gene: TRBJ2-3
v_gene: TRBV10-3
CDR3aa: AISMTGGPTDTQY

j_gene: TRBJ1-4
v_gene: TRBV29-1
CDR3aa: SVRKVQGLANEKLF

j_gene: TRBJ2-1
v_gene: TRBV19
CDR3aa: ASSLGGGEQF

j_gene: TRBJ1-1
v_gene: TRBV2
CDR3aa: ASALYQGGTEAF

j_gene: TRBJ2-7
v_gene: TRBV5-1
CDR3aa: ASRPTGFYEQY

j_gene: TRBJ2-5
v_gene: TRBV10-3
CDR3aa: AISEGSLETQY

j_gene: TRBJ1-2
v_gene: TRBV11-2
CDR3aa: ASSRPGTGSLYGYT

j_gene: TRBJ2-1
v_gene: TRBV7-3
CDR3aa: ASSISSVSGSIEQF

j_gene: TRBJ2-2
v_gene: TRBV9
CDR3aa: ASSVEASGRIERGTGELF

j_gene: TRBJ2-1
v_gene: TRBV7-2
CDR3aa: ASTLYYGEQF

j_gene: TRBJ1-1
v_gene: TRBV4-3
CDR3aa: ASSQDVNTEAF

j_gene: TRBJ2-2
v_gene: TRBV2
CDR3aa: ASSVESGTGNGELF